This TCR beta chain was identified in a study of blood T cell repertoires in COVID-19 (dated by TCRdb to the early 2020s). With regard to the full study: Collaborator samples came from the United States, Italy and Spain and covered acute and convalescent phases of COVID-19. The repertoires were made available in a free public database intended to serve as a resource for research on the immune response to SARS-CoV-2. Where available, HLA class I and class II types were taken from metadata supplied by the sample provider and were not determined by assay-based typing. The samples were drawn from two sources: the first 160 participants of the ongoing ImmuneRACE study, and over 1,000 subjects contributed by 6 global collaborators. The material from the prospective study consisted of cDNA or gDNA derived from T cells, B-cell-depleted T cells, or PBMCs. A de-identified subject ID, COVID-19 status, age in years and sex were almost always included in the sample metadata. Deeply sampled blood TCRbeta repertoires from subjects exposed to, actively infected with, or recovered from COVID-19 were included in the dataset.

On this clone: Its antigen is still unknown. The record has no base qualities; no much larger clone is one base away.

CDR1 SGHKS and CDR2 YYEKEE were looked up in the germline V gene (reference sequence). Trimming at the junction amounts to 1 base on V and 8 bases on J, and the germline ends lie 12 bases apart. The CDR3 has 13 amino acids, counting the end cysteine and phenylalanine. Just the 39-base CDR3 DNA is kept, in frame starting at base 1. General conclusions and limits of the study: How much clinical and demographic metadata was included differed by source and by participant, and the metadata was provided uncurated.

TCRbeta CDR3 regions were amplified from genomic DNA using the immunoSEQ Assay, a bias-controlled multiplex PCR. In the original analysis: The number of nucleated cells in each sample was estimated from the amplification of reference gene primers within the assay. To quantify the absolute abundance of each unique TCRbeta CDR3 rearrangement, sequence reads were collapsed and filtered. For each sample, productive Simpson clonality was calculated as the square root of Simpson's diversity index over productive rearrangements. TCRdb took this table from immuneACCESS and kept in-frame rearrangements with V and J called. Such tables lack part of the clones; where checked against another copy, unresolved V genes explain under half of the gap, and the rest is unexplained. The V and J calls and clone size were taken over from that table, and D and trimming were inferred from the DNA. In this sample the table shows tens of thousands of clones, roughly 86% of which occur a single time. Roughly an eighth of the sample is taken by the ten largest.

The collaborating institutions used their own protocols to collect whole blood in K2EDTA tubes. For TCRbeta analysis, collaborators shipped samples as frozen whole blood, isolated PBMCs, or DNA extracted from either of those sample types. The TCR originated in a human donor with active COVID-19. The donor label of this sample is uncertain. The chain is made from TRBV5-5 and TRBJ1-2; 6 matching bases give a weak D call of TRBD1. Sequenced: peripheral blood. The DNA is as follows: TGTGCCAGCAGCTTGACAGGGTACGGGGGCTACACCTTC. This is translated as CASSLTGYGGYTF.